Below, 18 T cell receptor beta chains from the same sample are listed, as sequenced in a study of CD4 T cells in relation to SARS-CoV-2 and coronaviruses. No antigen has been identified for these receptors. Measured with immunoSEQ multiplex PCR; TCRdb has only the in-frame clones, and not every one. Among about 26,000 clones listed, roughly 80% were seen once. The unexposed donors gave CD4+ T cells in about 2011-2018, prior to COVID-19. Isolation of CD4+ T cells took place after about eleven days in culture. Sequencing was done on a sample of CD4+ T cells from PBMCs, cultured in vitro. The receptors were gathered from a human donor in good health.

This chain uses TRBV4-3 with TRBJ2-7; 8 nucleotides align to TRBD1. CDR3 size: 18 residues. Looked up from germline, CDR1 is LGHNA and CDR2 is YSLEER. The trim removed 1 base at V and 1 base at J, leaving 12 bases unmatched. CDR3 protein: CASSQASQQGGTSYEQYF. CDR3 coding DNA: TGCGCCAGCAGCCAAGCCTCCCAACAGGGGGGCACTTCCTACGAGCAGTACTTC.

The chain recombines TRBV9 with TRBJ1-2; 7 bases map to TRBD1. Germline V gene lookup returns CDR1 SGDLS and CDR2 YYNGEE. The CDR3 is 15 amino acids. V shed 0 bases, J shed 4 bases, and the junction held 6 bases outside the gene matches. DNA for the CDR3: TGTGCCAGCAGCGTAGCCCCGGGACAGAGCTATGGCTACACCTTC. Amino acids: CASSVAPGQSYGYTF.

This chain connects TRBV19 to TRBJ2-4; weak D call: TRBD1 (5 bases). Trimming shortened V by 8 bases and J by 9 bases, and 11 bases separated the two germline ends. The CDR3 consists of 11 residues. Germline lookup yields CDR1 LNHDA and CDR2 SQIVND (reference sequence). The CDR3 coding sequence is TGTGCCAGTGAGTGGGGCACCATTCAGTACTTC. Amino acids: CASEWGTIQYF.

V gene TRBV4-1 combines with J gene TRBJ1-2; TRBD1 might be the D (6 bases). V was trimmed by 3 bases and J by 2 bases, leaving 13 bases between them. The germline CDR1 and CDR2 sequences are MGHRA and YSYEKL. The CDR3 is 15 amino acids. For the CDR3, the DNA is TGCGCCAGCAGCCACCACCGGGACAACAACTATGGCTACACCTTC. This gives the protein CASSHHRDNNYGYTF.

The J gene is TRBJ2-5, the V gene TRBV9; unclear D gene. The germline V gene has CDR1 SGDLS and CDR2 YYNGEE. The CDR3 sequence is 16 residues long. V was pared by 0 bases and J by 2 bases, with 14 bases between. In DNA, the CDR3 is TGTGCCAGCAGCGTAGCTCCGAGAGCTCGACAAGAGACCCAGTACTTC. This codes for CASSVAPRARQETQYF.

This chain uses TRBV10-3 with TRBJ2-2; a weak D match, TRBD2 (7 bases). The CDR3 has 14 residues. CDR1 and CDR2 (germline): ENHRY, SYGVKD. V was clipped by 8 bases and J by 5 bases, with 15 bases between them. DNA of the CDR3: TGTGCCATCGAAGGGGGGGGCGCGACCGGGGAGCTGTTTTTT. This sequence encodes CAIEGGGATGELFF.

The chain has TRBV7-9 and TRBJ2-5, with TRBD1 as a possible D gene (6 bases). This CDR3 has 18 amino acids. V shed 7 bases and J shed 5 bases, with 29 bases lying between them. Germline CDR1 is SEHNR and CDR2 is FQNEAQ (reference sequence). The CDR3 region has the DNA TGTGCCAGCAACCCCGTAGGCAGGGCGAGCCAGGGGTCGGAGACCCAGTACTTC. It yields the protein CASNPVGRASQGSETQYF.

The chain employs TRBV29-1 and TRBJ1-2; D possibly corresponds to TRBD1 (5 bases). The ends were cut back, 3 bases at V and 2 bases at J, with 13 bases in the middle. CDR3 size: 14 residues. The V gene's germline CDR1 is SQVTM and CDR2 ANQGSEA. CDR3 loop: CSVEGGAENYGYTF. The CDR3 coding sequence is TGCAGCGTTGAGGGTGGGGCAGAAAACTATGGCTACACCTTC.

The V and J genes are TRBV13 and TRBJ1-2; possibly TRBD1 for D (5 bases). The V end lost 1 base, the J end lost 7 bases, and 13 bases lay between the germline ends. The CDR3 loop spans 14 amino acids. Germline CDR1 PRHDT, CDR2 FYEKMQ (reference sequence). The CDR3 reads CASSLEQGLRGYTF. The CDR3 DNA reads as TGTGCCAGCAGCTTAGAGCAGGGATTGCGTGGCTACACCTTC.

This clone was seen a single time. The rearrangement joins TRBV5-1 to TRBJ2-2; D ambiguous. Deletions cut 4 bases from V and 1 base from J, with 8 bases between. This CDR3 has 14 residues. CDR1 is SGHRS, CDR2 YFSETQ, per germline. CDR3 sequence: CASSPRQNTGELFF. CDR3 sequence (DNA): TGCGCCAGCAGCCCTAGACAGAACACCGGGGAGCTGTTTTTT. The complete variable domain, with remaining parts taken from reference TRBV5-1 and TRBJ2-2, reads KAGVTQTPRYLIKTRGQQVTLSCSPISGHRSVSWYQQTPGQGLQFLFEYFSETQRNKGNFPGRFSGRQFSNSRSEMNVSTLELGDSALYLCASSPRQNTGELFFGEGSRLTVL.

V gene TRBV10-3 combines with J gene TRBJ1-6, with 10 bases that match TRBD1. This CDR3 is built from 17 residues. The ends lost 6 bases at V and 1 base at J; junction bases unmatched: 6. CDR1 is ENHRY, CDR2 SYGVKD, per germline. The CDR3 here is CAISDRGLRSYNSPLHF. CDR3 coding DNA: TGTGCCATCAGCGACAGGGGGCTAAGGTCCTATAATTCACCCCTCCACTTT.

The genes are TRBV6-5 and TRBJ1-1; no firm D call. This CDR3 has 15 amino acids. The V gene lost 2 bases and the J gene lost 3 bases, with 13 bases spanning the gap. Germline V gene sequence: CDR1 MNHEY, CDR2 SVGAGI. In nucleotides, the CDR3 is TGTGCCAGCAGTTACCGGGCCCCGCCGTACACTGAAGCTTTCTTT. Translating it yields CASSYRAPPYTEAFF.

This clone was recorded only once. The chain employs TRBV5-4 and TRBJ2-5; 10 bases agree with TRBD1. Looked up from germline, CDR1 is SGHNT and CDR2 is YYREEE (reference sequence). Trimming cost V 0 bases and J 1 base; bases outside gene matches: 0. CDR3 size: 15 residues. The CDR3 loop is CASSLGQGAQETQYF. For the CDR3, the DNA is TGTGCCAGCAGCTTGGGACAGGGGGCCCAAGAGACCCAGTACTTC. Using reference TRBV5-4 and TRBJ2-5 for the parts outside the CDR3, the full variable domain is ETGVTQSPTHLIKTRGQQVTLRCSSQSGHNTVSWYQQALGQGPQFIFQYYREEENGRGNFPPRFSGLQFPNYSSELNVNALELDDSALYLCASSLGQGAQETQYFGPGTRLLVL.

CDR3 sequence: CSARRGASTDTQYF. The CDR3 nucleotides read TGCAGCGCCCGGAGGGGGGCTAGCACAGATACGCAGTATTTT. The chain couples TRBV29-1 to TRBJ2-3; TRBD1 or TRBD2 may be the D gene (6 bases each). The V end was cut by 7 bases, the J end by 0 bases, with 14 bases between. Germline lookup yields CDR1 SQVTM and CDR2 ANQGSEA. The CDR3 is 14 residues long.

This clone was detected only a few times. V gene TRBV4-1 combines with J gene TRBJ2-7, with D uncertain. CDR3 length: 12 amino acids. Trimming cost V 1 base and J 7 bases, with 8 bases left between them. From germline, CDR1 is MGHRA and CDR2 YSYEKL. This CDR3 is CASSQGWQEQYF. For the CDR3, the DNA is TGCGCCAGCAGCCAAGGATGGCAAGAGCAGTACTTC.

The rearrangement joins TRBV12-3 or TRBV12-4 to TRBJ1-1; no reliable D call. Between the trimmed V and J ends, which lost 7 bases and 4 bases, there was a span of 10 bases. The CDR3 runs 12 residues. CDR3 in amino acids: CASKGLGTEAFF. The CDR3 region has the DNA TGTGCCAGCAAGGGATTGGGCACTGAAGCTTTCTTT.

V is TRBV18 and J is TRBJ1-4; no definite D call. The V gene lost 0 bases and the J gene lost 6 bases, with 2 bases spanning the gap. Germline V CDR1 and CDR2: KGHSH, LQKENI. The CDR3 length is 12 residues. The CDR3 DNA follows: TGTGCCAGCTCACCACCGGATGAAAAACTGTTTTTT. It codes for CASSPPDEKLFF.

The CDR3 region has the DNA TGTGCCAGCAGTGGGACCGGGACTAGCGGGAGGTTTTCCTACAATGAGCAGTTCTTC. The encoded protein is CASSGTGTSGRFSYNEQFF. This sequence joins TRBV28 and TRBJ2-1; 15 bases match TRBD2. CDR3 size: 19 residues. Germline lookup yields CDR1 MDHEN and CDR2 SYDVKM. V was pared by 5 bases and J by 1 base, with 9 bases of the junction left unmatched.